Listed here are 9 T cell receptor beta chains from one sample, sequenced in a study of blood T cell repertoires in COVID-19. The data were produced by immunoSEQ multiplex PCR, yet TCRdb's version contains in-frame clones alone and is incomplete. Of under 250,000 clones listed, 86% are singletons. Sequencing input: peripheral blood. These TCRs come from a woman over 75 with COVID-19, enrolled during active disease.

V usage is TRBV28 and J usage is TRBJ1-2; tentative D call: TRBD1 (5 bases). CDR3 length equals 14 residues. In germline, CDR1 is MDHEN, CDR2 SYDVKM. With 7 bases removed from V and 4 bases from J, the gap between germline ends came to 16 bases. The DNA for the CDR3 is TGTGCCAGCACTTGGGACGGGGAGGGCTATGGCTACACCTTC. Its protein is CASTWDGEGYGYTF.

CDR3 bases: TGTGCCAGTACCTATAGCCAGGGATCGGGCAATCAGCCCCAGCATTTT. It encodes CASTYSQGSGNQPQHF. The V gene is TRBV19, the J gene TRBJ1-5; possibly TRBD1 for D (5 bases). Trimming shortened V by 7 bases and J by 2 bases, and 18 bases separated the two germline ends. In germline, CDR1 is LNHDA, CDR2 SQIVND (reference sequence). The CDR3 extends over 16 amino acids.

V and J are TRBV3-1 (or the pseudogene TRBV3-2) and TRBJ1-5, with 7 nucleotides matching TRBD1. J lost 6 bases, V lost 4 bases, and 9 bases had no gene match. From germline, CDR1 is LGHDT and CDR2 YNNKEL (reference sequence). The CDR3 covers 15 residues. CDR3 sequence: CASSPADRAIQPQHF. The CDR3 DNA follows: TGTGCCAGCAGCCCCGCCGACAGGGCCATTCAGCCCCAGCATTTT.

The CDR3 bases are TGTGCCAGTAGTATGGGGCTGGCGGAAAAACTGTTTTTT. It translates to CASSMGLAEKLFF. The chain has TRBV19 and TRBJ1-4, with D possibly being TRBD1 (5 bases). CDR3 size: 13 residues. Germline CDR1 LNHDA, CDR2 SQIVND (reference sequence). Trimming removed 3 bases from V and 8 bases from J, with 10 bases in between.

CDR3 sequence: CASSLGGTTGQPQHF. The CDR3 nucleotides are TGTGCCAGCAGCCTAGGGGGCACGACTGGCCAGCCCCAGCATTTT. The V call is TRBV5-4, the J call TRBJ1-5; 7 bases agree with TRBD1. This CDR3 spans 15 amino acids. Germline V CDR1 and CDR2: SGHNT, YYREEE (reference sequence). V lost 4 bases, J lost 7 bases, and 11 bases stayed unmatched. The whole variable domain, remainder taken from reference TRBV5-4 and TRBJ1-5, is ETGVTQSPTHLIKTRGQQVTLRCSSQSGHNTVSWYQQALGQGPQFIFQYYREEENGRGNFPPRFSGLQFPNYSSELNVNALELDDSALYLCASSLGGTTGQPQHFGDGTRLSIL.

This clone was found once. The sample carries other DNA sequences with the same CDR3. The gene calls are TRBV7-2 and TRBJ1-5; tentatively, D is TRBD1 (6 bases). CDR1 SGHTA and CDR2 FQGNSA come from the germline V gene. The CDR3 consists of 15 residues. V dropped 1 base and J dropped 0 bases, with 7 bases sitting between them. CDR3 coding DNA: TGTGCCAGCAGCTTAGGACAGGCTAGCAATCAGCCCCAGCATTTT. Translated: CASSLGQASNQPQHF.

This chain links TRBV5-6 with TRBJ1-2; D may be TRBD1 (6 bases). Germline V gene sequence: CDR1 SGHDT, CDR2 YYEEEE. The CDR3 is 13 residues long. Trimming removed 6 bases from V and 3 bases from J, with 12 bases in between. As DNA, the CDR3 is TGTGCCAGCACCGAAACAGGGTACTATGGCTACACCTTC. Translated, it gives CASTETGYYGYTF.

The V gene is TRBV2, the J gene TRBJ1-5, with 8 bases aligning to TRBD1. Trimming at V came to 7 bases and at J to 4 bases, leaving 9 bases not matched to a gene. Per the germline V gene, CDR1 is SNHLY and CDR2 is FYNNEI. CDR3 length: 15 amino acids. CDR3 region: CASKPAGQDNQPQHF. For the CDR3, the DNA is TGTGCCAGCAAGCCCGCGGGACAGGATAATCAGCCCCAGCATTTT.

The chain couples TRBV28 to TRBJ2-1; possible D gene TRBD1, 6 bases. The CDR3 consists of 16 residues. V lost 6 bases, J lost 4 bases, and 19 bases lay in between. The germline gives CDR1 MDHEN, CDR2 SYDVKM. CDR3 protein: CASRTPQGTRYNEQFF. The CDR3 DNA reads as TGTGCCAGCAGGACCCCCCAGGGGACCCGGTACAATGAGCAGTTCTTC.